Listed here are 4 T cell receptor beta chains from one sample, sequenced in a study of shared clonotypes between healthy human individuals. Assay: immunoSEQ multiplex PCR; the TCRdb copy retains only in-frame clones and omits some. The table lists hundreds of thousands of clones, 72% of them singletons. The sample comprised memory CD4+ T cells sorted from blood. This sample's subset: CD45RA-negative fraction. The receptors derive from a woman under 40 in good health.

V gene TRBV7-9 combines with J gene TRBJ2-2; no reliable D call. The V and J ends lost 0 bases and 2 bases respectively, with 10 bases between them. The CDR3 sequence is 16 residues long. Germline V CDR1 and CDR2: SEHNR, FQNEAQ (reference sequence). CDR3 DNA sequence: TGTGCCAGCAGCTTAGCAAGAGCCACTAACACCGGGGAGCTGTTTTTT. Its translation is CASSLARATNTGELFF.

With regard to this clone: Other DNA sequences in this sample translate to the same CDR3. The chain joins TRBV5-1 to TRBJ2-5; D is unclear. Trimming removed 0 bases from V and 5 bases from J, with 11 bases in between. Germline CDR1 is SGHRS and CDR2 is YFSETQ. The CDR3 has 14 residues. CDR3 region: CASSLAGPGETQYF. The CDR3 bases are TGCGCCAGCAGCTTGGCCGGGCCTGGGGAGACCCAGTACTTC.

V gene TRBV29-1 combines with J gene TRBJ2-3; perhaps TRBD2 as D (6 bases). Germline V gene sequence: CDR1 SQVTM, CDR2 ANQGSEA. Between the trimmed V and J ends, which lost 1 base and 4 bases, there was a span of 12 bases. CDR3 length equals 14 residues. CDR3 sequence (DNA): TGCAGCGTTGAAGGAGCGGGTGGTCCAGATACGCAGTATTTT. Amino acid sequence: CSVEGAGGPDTQYF.

In its sample, this clone was seen once. The chain joins TRBV29-1 to TRBJ2-5, with TRBD1 matching 8 bases. Germline lookup yields CDR1 SQVTM and CDR2 ANQGSEA. This CDR3 contains 13 residues. With 8 bases clipped from V and 4 bases from J, the junction kept 9 bases outside the gene matches. CDR3 amino acids: CSCSPGGAETQYF. The CDR3 bases are TGCAGCTGTTCGCCAGGGGGCGCAGAGACCCAGTACTTC.